Described below is a single TCR beta chain sequence and its context. Germline V lookup: CDR1 MNHEY, CDR2 SVGAGI. The CDR3 is 16 residues long. The V end lost 2 bases, the J end lost 0 bases, and 13 bases lay between the germline ends. The hyperthyroidism patients had all been newly diagnosed, and their disease duration was under 2 months. Their ages ranged from 18 to 65 years. The blood sample was taken at first hyperthyroidism diagnosis, before any ophthalmopathy symptoms. What was amplified from RNA transcripts were TCR beta CDR3 regions. A first-round RT-PCR of the TCR CDR3 used the HTBI primer set. MiXCR, applied by TCRdb to the multiplex PCR reads, yields one record per CDR3 protein. Of about 580,000 distinct CDR3 sequences in the sample, approximately 15% were seen once. The sample originates from a study of T cells in Graves' hyperthyroidism and ophthalmopathy. Study summary: Before any treatment, at initial diagnosis, peripheral blood was collected.

The TCR comes from a woman in her thirties with Graves' hyperthyroidism that later progressed to Graves' ophthalmopathy. The sequencing sample was made of blood. This chain uses TRBV6-5 with TRBJ1-1, with a possible D match to TRBD1 (5 bases). CDR3 DNA sequence: TGTGCCAGCAGTTACAGAGGGGATTCGGTGAACACTGAAGCTTTCTTT. It encodes CASSYRGDSVNTEAFF.